This passage covers 14 T cell receptor beta chains from one sample sequenced in a study of graft-versus-host responses after intestinal transplantation. TCRdb's copy holds only in-frame clones and misses some; the assay was immunoSEQ multiplex PCR. This table holds 90,000 to 120,000 clones, roughly 87% found once. For these TCRs, the target antigens are not known. Material: unstimulated CD4+ T cells sorted from spleen or lymph node cells, obtained before intestinal transplant. The receptors stem from a human donor who received an intestinal transplant.

A few counts support this clone. V usage is TRBV11-2 and J usage is TRBJ2-7; no firm D call. Germline CDR1 is SGHAT and CDR2 is FQNNGV. CDR3 length: 12 amino acids. Between the trimmed V and J ends, which lost 4 bases and 0 bases, there was a span of 4 bases. This chain's CDR3 is CASSYSSYEQYF. The CDR3 DNA follows: TGTGCCAGCAGCTACAGCTCCTACGAGCAGTACTTC.

CDR3 in amino acids: CASSQGTRGHYGYTF. DNA for the CDR3: TGCGCCAGCAGCCAAGGAACCAGGGGCCACTATGGCTACACCTTC. The gene calls are TRBV4-1 and TRBJ1-2; possible D gene TRBD1, 6 bases. Germline lookup yields CDR1 MGHRA and CDR2 YSYEKL. V was clipped by 1 base and J by 3 bases, with 12 bases between them. There are 15 residues in the CDR3.

This clone occurred once. The J gene is TRBJ1-5, the V gene TRBV7-2; D not certain. Germline-derived CDR1 and CDR2 are SGHTA and FQGNSA. V lost 4 bases to trimming and J lost 3 bases, with 13 bases between them. The CDR3 spans 15 residues. CDR3 amino acids: CASSSRPSSNQPQHF. In DNA form, the CDR3 reads TGTGCCAGCAGCTCCCGGCCGAGTTCCAATCAGCCCCAGCATTTT.

The chain is built from TRBV5-1 and TRBJ2-5; 13 nucleotides line up with TRBD2. Germline CDR1 and CDR2: SGHRS and YFSETQ. The V gene end was trimmed by 2 bases and the J gene end by 9 bases; junction bases not matched to a gene: 10. The CDR3 is 16 residues long. This chain's CDR3 is CASSFRLAGGPEAQYF. The CDR3 DNA is TGCGCCAGCAGCTTTCGACTAGCGGGAGGCCCTGAGGCCCAGTACTTC.

This chain joins TRBV10-3 and TRBJ2-5, with 12 bases fitting TRBD2. J gave up 2 bases and V 4 bases, and 11 bases lay outside the gene matches. The CDR3 extends over 18 amino acids. Germline-derived CDR1 and CDR2 are ENHRY and SYGVKD. CDR3 sequence (DNA): TGTGCCATCAGTGTTGGTCTAGCGGGGGGGCCGGTTCAAGAGACCCAGTACTTC. Translated: CAISVGLAGGPVQETQYF.

This clone came up once. The genes are TRBV30 and TRBJ1-5, with 7 bases matching TRBD1. Germline-derived CDR1 and CDR2 are GTSNPN and SVGIG (reference sequence). J was trimmed by 0 bases and V by 1 base; bases with no gene match: 3. The CDR3 sequence is 15 residues long. CDR3: CAWSGTGYSNQPQHF. CDR3 DNA: TGTGCCTGGAGTGGGACAGGTTATAGCAATCAGCCCCAGCATTTT.

This rearrangement joins TRBV2 to TRBJ2-5, with D perhaps TRBD1 (5 bases). The germline V gene encodes CDR1 SNHLY and CDR2 FYNNEI. CDR3 length equals 14 residues. Trimming pared 4 bases from V and 5 bases from J, leaving 14 bases between. CDR3 residues: CASSVRAGLETQYF. The CDR3 DNA sequence: TGTGCCAGCAGTGTACGGGCAGGGTTGGAGACCCAGTACTTC.

The V call is TRBV5-4, the J call TRBJ2-7, with 10 nucleotides matching TRBD2. The V gene end was trimmed by 5 bases and the J gene end by 3 bases; junction bases not matched to a gene: 8. The CDR3 length is 15 residues. The germline V gene encodes CDR1 SGHNT and CDR2 YYREEE (reference sequence). CDR3 coding DNA: TGTGCCAGCAGTCCAAGCGGGAGGGCAGACTACGAGCAGTACTTC. Its protein product is CASSPSGRADYEQYF.

The chain employs TRBV11-2 and TRBJ1-6; D remains ambiguous. The CDR3 spans 15 residues. Germline values: CDR1 SGHAT, CDR2 FQNNGV. Trimming stripped 1 base from V and 11 bases from J, with 15 bases between. The CDR3 nucleotides read TGTGCCAGCAGCTTAGTGGAGGGCCTGGGAACACCCCTCCACTTT. Protein product: CASSLVEGLGTPLHF.

This chain joins TRBV18 and TRBJ2-7; D is undetermined. The V end was cut by 6 bases, the J end by 2 bases, with 8 bases between. The germline V gene encodes CDR1 KGHSH and CDR2 LQKENI. This CDR3 comprises 12 residues. CDR3 nucleotide sequence: TGTGCCAGCTCGCAACACCCCTACGAGCAGTACTTC. Its translation is CASSQHPYEQYF.

CDR3 nucleotide sequence: TGTGCCAGCAAACTAGACGGGGGGTACGGGGAGCTGTTTTTT. Its translation: CASKLDGGYGELFF. The chain employs TRBV2 and TRBJ2-2; 7 bases are a match to TRBD2. The V and J ends lost 7 bases and 7 bases, in that order; junction bases with no gene match: 9. Germline V lookup: CDR1 SNHLY, CDR2 FYNNEI. The CDR3 loop spans 14 amino acids.

This clone was detected once. V usage is TRBV28 and J usage is TRBJ2-1, with D perhaps given as TRBD1 or TRBD2 (6 bases each). There are 15 residues in the CDR3. Looked up from germline, CDR1 is MDHEN and CDR2 is SYDVKM. V was clipped by 7 bases and J by 7 bases, with 20 bases between them. As DNA, the CDR3 is TGTGCCAGCACCCGACCCCGGGGGCGCGGTAATGAGCAGTTCTTC. It translates to CASTRPRGRGNEQFF. The whole variable domain, remainder taken from reference TRBV28 and TRBJ2-1, is DVKVTQSSRYLVKRTGEKVFLECVQDMDHENMFWYRQDPGLGLRLIYFSYDVKMKEKGDIPEGYSVSREKKERFSLILESASTNQTSMYLCASTRPRGRGNEQFFGPGTRLTVL.

V is TRBV28 and J is TRBJ2-7, with 12 nucleotides matching TRBD2. V shed 3 bases and J 4 bases; nucleotides not matched to a gene: 10. This CDR3 contains 17 residues. Germline loops: CDR1 MDHEN, CDR2 SYDVKM. DNA of the CDR3: TGTGCCAGCAGTTTCCCCGGACTAGCGGGGTCACTTTACGAGCAGTACTTC. Translation gives CASSFPGLAGSLYEQYF.

The chain combines TRBV6-5 with TRBJ1-2, with D possibly matching TRBD1 (5 bases). The CDR3 has 13 amino acids. Germline V gene sequence: CDR1 MNHEY, CDR2 SVGAGI. The V and J ends lost 8 bases and 3 bases respectively, with 13 bases between them. The CDR3 DNA reads TGTGCCAGCGGTCAGGGTCTTGACTATGGCTACACCTTC. Protein sequence: CASGQGLDYGYTF.